This entry describes one TCR beta chain. The target antigen is unknown. The data originate from a study of OX40 agonist ivuxolimab in advanced cancers. Study in general: Patients undergoing dose escalation presented with hepatocellular carcinoma, melanoma, renal cell or head and neck cancer. Under the entry rules, prior anti-PD-1, anti-PD-L1 or anti-CTLA-4 therapy was allowed, and 35% to 40% had some. The study, taken as a whole, reports: Also present in some nonresponders was a low level of normalized T-cell clonal expansion. The study found that CD8+ T cells averaged more expanded clones than CD4+.

This CDR3 is built from 15 residues. The germline V gene has CDR1 MNHEY and CDR2 SVGAGI. Trimming removed 5 bases from V and 5 bases from J, with 18 bases in between. Some clones are missing from TCRdb's copy, which holds only in-frame ones; the method was immunoSEQ multiplex PCR. The sample shows 60,000 to 80,000 clones, about 81% of them seen only once. The sequence was obtained from an adult with an advanced solid tumor such as melanoma, head and neck, liver or kidney cancer. Sequencing used CD4+ or CD8+ T cells sorted from blood, obtained in a trial of the OX40 agonist ivuxolimab. This chain links TRBV6-5 with TRBJ2-5; tentatively, D is TRBD2 (6 bases). CDR3 amino acids: CASSLSPAGRETQYF. Here the CDR3 DNA reads TGTGCCAGCAGTCTTAGCCCCGCGGGGAGGGAGACCCAGTACTTC.